The 8 T cell receptor beta chains below come from one sample, sequenced in a study of T cell changes during pregnancy in multiple sclerosis. The method was immunoSEQ multiplex PCR; TCRdb's version includes in-frame clones alone and lacks a portion of them. The sample contains tens of thousands of clones, about nine tenths of which appear only once. The sample here was peripheral blood, taken in the second trimester of pregnancy. The receptors here all came from a female donor in good health, enrolled as a control in a pregnancy study.

The chain links TRBV15 to TRBJ1-5; D is perhaps TRBD1 (5 bases). Looked up from germline, CDR1 is LNHNV and CDR2 is YYDKDF (reference sequence). The CDR3 has 15 residues. V lost 3 bases to trimming and J lost 2 bases, with 11 bases between them. CDR3 loop: CATSRNIGGNQPQHF. The CDR3 DNA is TGTGCCACCAGCAGGAATATAGGGGGCAATCAGCCCCAGCATTTT.

The DNA for the CDR3 is TGTGCCAGCTCACGTACAGGGCGGACCTACGAGCAGTACTTC. Protein product: CASSRTGRTYEQYF. This chain connects TRBV18 to TRBJ2-7, with TRBD1 as a possible D gene (6 bases). V was trimmed by 4 bases and J by 2 bases, leaving 12 bases between them. The CDR3 totals 14 residues. Germline CDR1 reads KGHSH; CDR2 reads LQKENI.

The chain employs TRBV10-3 and TRBJ2-7; TRBD1 aligns across 7 bases. The trim removed 5 bases at V and 3 bases at J, leaving 4 bases unmatched. This CDR3 spans 13 amino acids. Per the germline V gene, CDR1 is ENHRY and CDR2 is SYGVKD. CDR3 loop: CAISSWDSYEQYF. The CDR3 DNA sequence: TGTGCCATCAGTTCCTGGGACAGCTACGAGCAGTACTTC.

The rearrangement uses TRBV5-1 and TRBJ2-5; D perhaps matches TRBD1 (5 bases). The ends were cut back, 1 base at V and 1 base at J, with 8 bases in the middle. The CDR3 loop spans 14 amino acids. From germline, CDR1 is SGHRS and CDR2 YFSETQ. CDR3 nucleotide sequence: TGCGCCAGCAGCTTGCAGGGTGGCCAAGAGACCCAGTACTTC. Protein: CASSLQGGQETQYF.

The chain recombines TRBV11-2 with TRBJ2-1, with 7 positions matching TRBD2. The germline V gene encodes CDR1 SGHAT and CDR2 FQNNGV. CDR3 length equals 13 residues. With V trimmed by 0 bases and J by 11 bases, 4 bases remained unmatched. CDR3: CASSLDWGGKQFF. In nucleotides, the CDR3 is TGTGCCAGCAGCTTAGATTGGGGAGGGAAGCAGTTCTTC.

The rearrangement joins TRBV9 to TRBJ1-1; no reliable D call. V dropped 3 bases and J dropped 0 bases, with 6 bases sitting between them. The CDR3 is 13 residues long. Looked up from germline, CDR1 is SGDLS and CDR2 is YYNGEE. This CDR3 reads CASSGTVNTEAFF. CDR3 sequence (DNA): TGTGCCAGCAGCGGCACAGTGAACACTGAAGCTTTCTTT. The full variable domain, with the rest looked up from reference TRBV9 and TRBJ1-1, is DSGVTQTPKHLITATGQRVTLRCSPRSGDLSVYWYQQSLDQGLQFLIQYYNGEERAKGNILERFSAQQFPDLHSELNLSSLELGDSALYFCASSGTVNTEAFFGQGTRLTVV.

This sequence joins TRBV28 and TRBJ1-1, with 7 bases fitting TRBD1. The CDR3 runs to 14 residues. Germline CDR1 and CDR2: MDHEN and SYDVKM. Losses at the gene ends were 6 bases for V and 1 base for J; bases not matched to a gene: 5. CDR3 region: CASRRGQPNTEAFF. CDR3 bases: TGTGCCAGCAGGAGGGGGCAGCCGAACACTGAAGCTTTCTTT.

The V gene is TRBV7-2, the J gene TRBJ2-7; TRBD2 matches 13 bases. V was clipped by 8 bases and J by 10 bases; unmatched bases: 11. The CDR3 extends over 14 amino acids. Germline values: CDR1 SGHTA, CDR2 FQGNSA. CDR3 sequence (DNA): TGTGCCAGCGCTGCCGGGACTAGCGGGGCTAAACAGTACTTC. It is translated as CASAAGTSGAKQYF.